One and the same sample provided the 28 T cell receptor beta chains below, sequenced in a study of CD8 T cells in ankylosing spondylitis. In TCRdb, the 5' RACE reads were re-called with MiXCR into one record per CDR3 protein. The sample holds some 39,000 distinct CDR3 sequences, roughly 13% seen once. The sequenced material came from synovial fluid, either unsorted or a sorted T cell fraction (not recorded which). The receptors stem from a male donor with ankylosing spondylitis.

The rearrangement uses TRBV27 and TRBJ2-5, with 10 nucleotides matching TRBD2. CDR1 is MNHEY and CDR2 is SMNVEV in the germline V gene (reference sequence). Losses at the gene ends were 5 bases for V and 4 bases for J; bases not matched to a gene: 10. The CDR3 loop spans 16 amino acids. The CDR3 DNA reads TGTGCCAGCAGTACTCTAGCGGGGGTTCTCCCAGAGACCCAGTACTTC. Residues: CASSTLAGVLPETQYF.

The chain has TRBV29-1 and TRBJ2-2, with D unresolved. Trimming shortened V by 6 bases and J by 7 bases, and 12 bases separated the two germline ends. CDR3 length: 12 residues. Germline CDR1 is SQVTM and CDR2 is ANQGSEA. The CDR3: CSVWDGDGELFF. The CDR3 DNA sequence: TGCAGCGTGTGGGATGGGGACGGGGAGCTGTTTTTT.

This clonotype was detected only a few times. CDR3 residues: CSASSDSSTYEQYF. The CDR3 nucleotides read TGCAGTGCTAGTTCAGACTCTTCTACCTACGAGCAGTACTTC. This chain joins TRBV20-1 and TRBJ2-7; D gene uncertain. In germline, CDR1 is DFQATT, CDR2 SNEGSKA (reference sequence). This CDR3 is 14 amino acids long. V was cut by 3 bases and J by 2 bases, with 14 bases left in between.

There are many counts of this clonotype. The chain has TRBV27 and TRBJ2-1, with D possibly TRBD2 on 6 matching bases. The V and J ends lost 8 bases and 4 bases respectively, with 15 bases between them. This CDR3 spans 14 amino acids. CDR1 and CDR2 from the germline V gene are MNHEY and SMNVEV (reference sequence). The DNA for the CDR3 is TGTGCCAGCTGGGTGGGGGACTCTTACAATGAGCAGTTCTTC. Translated: CASWVGDSYNEQFF.

This clonotype was seen a few times. This chain links TRBV6-1 with TRBJ1-1; the match to TRBD1 covers 8 bases. The CDR3 is 14 residues long. V trimming: 6 bases; J trimming: 1 base; junction bases outside the gene matches: 4. In germline, CDR1 is MNHNS, CDR2 SASEGT. Here the CDR3 reads CASSRQGTNTEAFF. CDR3 nucleotides: TGTGCCAGCAGCCGACAGGGGACGAACACTGAAGCTTTCTTT.

This clonotype was detected many times. The chain links TRBV6-1 to TRBJ1-5; weak D call: TRBD1 (6 bases). The CDR3 sequence is 15 residues long. Trimming pared 6 bases from V and 0 bases from J, leaving 12 bases between. CDR1 is MNHNS and CDR2 is SASEGT in the germline V gene. The CDR3 here is CASSRRDISNQPQHF. CDR3 DNA sequence: TGTGCCAGCAGCCGCCGGGACATTAGCAATCAGCCCCAGCATTTT.

This clonotype came up a few times. V is TRBV27 and J is TRBJ2-7; 12 bases match TRBD2. Trimming at V came to 3 bases and at J to 5 bases, leaving 11 bases not matched to a gene. The CDR3 is made up of 17 amino acids. The germline V gene encodes CDR1 MNHEY and CDR2 SMNVEV (reference sequence). The CDR3 DNA follows: TGTGCCAGCAGTTTCATTTACTGGGGACTAGCGGGTCACGAGCAGTACTTC. It specifies CASSFIYWGLAGHEQYF.

This clonotype was detected a few times. The V call is TRBV6-2 or TRBV6-3, the J call TRBJ2-2; D might be TRBD1 (5 bases). Trimming left V 4 bases short and J 1 base short, with 19 bases between. The length of the CDR3 is 18 residues. Looked up from germline, CDR1 is MNHEY and CDR2 is SVGEGT. Written as DNA, the CDR3 is TGTGCCAGCAGTTCGACAGTGATAGGGGATAAGAACACCGGGGAGCTGTTTTTT. Translating gives CASSSTVIGDKNTGELFF.

This clonotype was counted only a few times. This chain joins TRBV5-5 and TRBJ1-1; 9 bases map to TRBD1. Germline lookup yields CDR1 SGHKS and CDR2 YYEKEE (reference sequence). V shed 5 bases and J 2 bases; nucleotides not matched to a gene: 7. CDR3 length: 15 amino acids. This CDR3 reads CASSLWTGVNTEAFF. CDR3 bases: TGTGCCAGCAGTTTATGGACAGGGGTAAACACTGAAGCTTTCTTT.

The chain recombines TRBV27 with TRBJ2-2; no clear D. V lost 5 bases and J 6 bases, leaving 7 bases between the germline ends. Per the germline V gene, CDR1 is MNHEY and CDR2 is SMNVEV (reference sequence). This CDR3 region has 12 residues. CDR3 sequence: CASSVVAGELFF. Here the CDR3 DNA reads TGTGCCAGCAGTGTCGTGGCCGGGGAGCTGTTTTTT.

In its sample, this clonotype was seen many times. The genes are TRBV7-9 and TRBJ2-5; D is undetermined. Per germline, CDR1 SEHNR and CDR2 FQNEAQ (reference sequence). The V end was cut by 5 bases, the J end by 4 bases, with 8 bases between. The CDR3 spans 12 residues. The CDR3 loop is CASSQGGETQYF. CDR3 sequence (DNA): TGTGCCAGCAGCCAAGGTGGAGAGACCCAGTACTTC.

This clonotype has a count of ten or more. The J gene is TRBJ1-3, the V gene TRBV11-2; D gene ambiguous. V lost 5 bases to trimming and J lost 3 bases, with 14 bases between them. From germline, CDR1 is SGHAT and CDR2 FQNNGV. The CDR3 spans 15 residues. CDR3 DNA: TGTGCCAGCAGCCATGGGAAGAGTAGTGGAAACACCATATATTTT. Translation: CASSHGKSSGNTIYF.

The V gene is TRBV10-3, the J gene TRBJ2-7; D tentatively reads TRBD1 or TRBD2 (6 bases each). The germline V gene has CDR1 ENHRY and CDR2 SYGVKD. The CDR3 is 14 amino acids. Trimming left V 2 bases short and J 3 bases short, with 11 bases between. The CDR3 DNA reads as TGTGCCATCAGTGAGCGGACAGCGGGCTACGAGCAGTACTTC. This sequence encodes CAISERTAGYEQYF.

This chain uses TRBV24-1 with TRBJ2-6, with D possibly being TRBD1 (6 bases). Germline V gene sequence: CDR1 KGHDR, CDR2 SFDVKD. V was shortened by 4 bases and J by 2 bases, with 11 bases between the two germline ends. The CDR3 is 16 residues long. The CDR3 sequence is CATSDPTGTGANVLTF. CDR3 nucleotides: TGTGCCACCAGTGACCCCACAGGGACTGGGGCCAACGTCCTGACTTTC.

This chain joins TRBV24-1 and TRBJ2-2; possible D gene TRBD1, 6 bases. The CDR3 extends over 16 amino acids. CDR1 KGHDR and CDR2 SFDVKD come from the germline V gene. Trimming cost V 3 bases and J 3 bases, with 13 bases left between them. The DNA of the CDR3 is TGTGCCACCAGTGATAACCGGGACACCTACACCGGGGAGCTGTTTTTT. Protein product: CATSDNRDTYTGELFF.

This rearrangement joins TRBV10-3 to TRBJ2-7, with a tentative D call TRBD1 (6 bases). The germline CDR1 and CDR2 sequences are ENHRY and SYGVKD. The CDR3 runs 13 residues. The ends were cut back, 6 bases at V and 1 base at J, with 10 bases in the middle. The CDR3 loop is CAIRDSTSYEQYF. The DNA of the CDR3 is TGTGCCATCAGGGACAGCACTTCCTACGAGCAGTACTTC.

This clonotype was detected only a few times. The gene calls are TRBV11-2 and TRBJ2-2; 10 nucleotides line up with TRBD2. CDR3 length: 14 residues. Germline-derived CDR1 and CDR2 are SGHAT and FQNNGV. V shed 6 bases and J 7 bases; nucleotides not matched to a gene: 5. The CDR3 DNA reads as TGTGCCAGCAGTCGACTAGCGGGCGGCGGGGAGCTGTTTTTT. Its protein is CASSRLAGGGELFF.

This clonotype was detected many times. V is TRBV20-1 and J is TRBJ1-1, with D unresolved. The CDR3 spans 12 residues. Trimming removed 6 bases at V and 4 bases at J, with 12 bases between. From germline, CDR1 is DFQATT and CDR2 SNEGSKA (reference sequence). CDR3 sequence (DNA): TGCAGTGCCCCCATCTCGATCACTGAAGCTTTCTTT. It encodes CSAPISITEAFF.

This clonotype has a count of ten or more. The V gene is TRBV5-6, the J gene TRBJ2-5; D call uncertain. The germline V and J ends were trimmed by 0 bases and 3 bases, with 9 bases remaining between them. The CDR3 consists of 14 residues. CDR1 and CDR2 (germline): SGHDT, YYEEEE. The CDR3 DNA is TGTGCCAGCAGCTTGGGAGTGGAGAAAGAGACCCAGTACTTC. This gives the protein CASSLGVEKETQYF.

V is TRBV28 and J is TRBJ2-3, with a possible D match to TRBD2 (6 bases). CDR1 is MDHEN, CDR2 SYDVKM, per germline. This CDR3 contains 17 residues. The germline V and J ends were trimmed by 5 bases and 3 bases, with 21 bases remaining between them. The CDR3 sequence: CASSPPPTGSRTDTQYF. In DNA, the CDR3 is TGTGCCAGCAGTCCCCCCCCAACCGGGAGTAGGACAGATACGCAGTATTTT.

The CDR3, as DNA: TGTGCCAGCAGCCTAGACAGGGGGACCTACGAGCAGTACTTC. Amino acids: CASSLDRGTYEQYF. This chain connects TRBV7-9 to TRBJ2-7, with 9 bases matching TRBD1. V lost 5 bases and J lost 2; bases outside the gene matches: 4. Per the germline V gene, CDR1 is SEHNR and CDR2 is FQNEAQ (reference sequence). The CDR3 contains 14 residues.

This clonotype appeared a few times. The chain has TRBV7-9 and TRBJ1-5; D may be TRBD1 (6 bases). The CDR3 has 16 amino acids. The germline V and J ends were trimmed by 4 bases and 2 bases, with 15 bases remaining between them. CDR1 SEHNR and CDR2 FQNEAQ come from the germline V gene (reference sequence). The CDR3, as DNA: TGTGCCAGCAGCTCTGTGACAGGAATCGGCAATCAGCCCCAGCATTTT. It specifies CASSSVTGIGNQPQHF.

This clonotype was seen only a few times. The chain is built from TRBV5-6 and TRBJ2-1; 9 bases match TRBD2. Germline values: CDR1 SGHDT, CDR2 YYEEEE. The V and J ends lost 1 base and 5 bases, in that order; junction bases with no gene match: 4. The CDR3 consists of 15 residues. CDR3 sequence: CASSLLAGRDNEQFF. CDR3 coding DNA: TGTGCCAGCAGCTTGCTAGCGGGAAGGGACAATGAGCAGTTCTTC. The full variable domain, in which reference TRBV5-6 and TRBJ2-1 provide the parts outside the CDR3, is DAGVTQSPTHLIKTRGQQVTLRCSPKSGHDTVSWYQQALGQGPQFIFQYYEEEERQRGNFPDRFSGHQFPNYSSELNVNALLLGDSALYLCASSLLAGRDNEQFFGPGTRLTVL.

The rearrangement links TRBV6-1 to TRBJ2-1; D possibly corresponds to TRBD2 (7 bases). Germline CDR1 MNHNS, CDR2 SASEGT. This CDR3 has 15 amino acids. Trimming removed 8 bases at V and 4 bases at J, with 18 bases between. CDR3 protein: CASVERGEGYNEQFF. The CDR3 nucleotides are TGTGCCAGCGTAGAAAGGGGGGAGGGGTACAATGAGCAGTTCTTC.

This clonotype was found many times. The rearrangement uses TRBV27 and TRBJ2-7, with D tentatively TRBD1 (6 bases). The V gene lost 8 bases and the J gene lost 3 bases, with 11 bases spanning the gap. CDR1 MNHEY and CDR2 SMNVEV come from the germline V gene (reference sequence). This CDR3 is 12 amino acids long. CDR3 sequence (DNA): TGTGCCAGCGGGACAATTAACTACGAGCAGTACTTC. This translates into CASGTINYEQYF.

The chain has TRBV6-5 and TRBJ2-1; no firm D call. The CDR3 length is 16 residues. Looked up from germline, CDR1 is MNHEY and CDR2 is SVGAGI. Trimming removed 3 bases at V and 1 base at J, with 13 bases between. The DNA of the CDR3 is TGTGCCAGCAGTTATAATTCTTTCCAATCCTACAATGAGCAGTTCTTC. Translating it yields CASSYNSFQSYNEQFF.

The chain uses TRBV4-1 and TRBJ2-7; D remains unclear. Trimming took off 0 bases at V and 0 bases at J, with 9 bases between the two ends. CDR1 and CDR2 from the germline V gene are MGHRA and YSYEKL. The CDR3 length is 15 residues. CDR3 DNA sequence: TGCGCCAGCAGCCAAGACGCAGGCTCCTCCTACGAGCAGTACTTC. Translated, it gives CASSQDAGSSYEQYF.

This clonotype was picked up a small number of times. The chain recombines TRBV7-9 with TRBJ1-1, with 9 bases aligning to TRBD1. The CDR3 loop spans 16 amino acids. From germline, CDR1 is SEHNR and CDR2 FQNEAQ (reference sequence). Trimming removed 11 bases from V and 4 bases from J; junction bases left unmatched: 17. CDR3 in amino acids: CAGEGQGISWSTEAFF. The CDR3 bases are TGTGCCGGAGAGGGACAGGGAATCTCTTGGAGCACTGAAGCTTTCTTT. Variable domain in full (rest from reference TRBV7-9 and TRBJ1-1): DTGVSQNPRHKITKRGQNVTFRCDPISEHNRLYWYRQTLGQGPEFLTYFQNEAQLEKSRLLSDRFSAERPKGSFSTLEIQRTEQGDSAMYLCAGEGQGISWSTEAFFGQGTRLTVV.